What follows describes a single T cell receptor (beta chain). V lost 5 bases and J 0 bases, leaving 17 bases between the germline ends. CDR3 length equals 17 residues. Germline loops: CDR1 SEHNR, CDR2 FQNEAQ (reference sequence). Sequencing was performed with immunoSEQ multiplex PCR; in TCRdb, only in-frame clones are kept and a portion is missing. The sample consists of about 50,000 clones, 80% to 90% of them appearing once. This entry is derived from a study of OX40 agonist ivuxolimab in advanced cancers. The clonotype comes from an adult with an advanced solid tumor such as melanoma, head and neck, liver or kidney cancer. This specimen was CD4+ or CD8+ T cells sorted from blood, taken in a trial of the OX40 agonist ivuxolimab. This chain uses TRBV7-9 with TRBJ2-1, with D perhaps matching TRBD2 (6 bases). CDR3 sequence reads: CASSHPLSGSSYNEQFF. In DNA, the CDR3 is TGTGCCAGCAGCCACCCCCTTAGCGGAAGCTCCTACAATGAGCAGTTCTTC.